The clone carrying this TCR beta chain was counted once. Antigen unknown. Sequencing used immunoSEQ multiplex PCR; TCRdb keeps in-frame clones, though not all of them. The table has roughly 200,000 clones, 85% to 95% seen once; the top ten hold 1% to 1.5%. These data come from a study of T cell responses to AZD1222 COVID-19 vaccine. Overall study results and limits: Breadth and depth of Spike-specific TCRs rose after two AZD1222 doses. Repertoire sampling was restricted to post-peak T cell response timepoints. Targeting of unmutated variant regions was reportedly seen in nearly half of spike-specific TCRs.

V shed 0 bases and J shed 7 bases, with 8 bases lying between them. Germline values: CDR1 LGHDT, CDR2 YNNKEL (reference sequence). CDR3 length equals 13 residues. The chain is built from TRBV3-1 (or the pseudogene TRBV3-2) and TRBJ2-3; D is unclear. The specimen was peripheral blood, collected on day 0 of AZD1222 vaccination. This receptor was taken from an adult in good health. The CDR3 loop is CASSQDSQYTQYF. The CDR3 DNA reads as TGTGCCAGCAGCCAAGACTCCCAATATACGCAGTATTTT.